The 28 T cell receptor beta chains presented below share a single source sample, sequenced in a study of cytomegalovirus exposure and HLA in healthy donors. The PCR made use of 60 Vbeta and 13 Jbeta primers. Generated by immunoSEQ multiplex PCR, the TCRdb table keeps only in-frame clones and is missing some. The sample includes 130,000 or so clones, more than 75% of them seen just once. The sample consisted of PBMCs. Every receptor here comes from a man aged 18-30 years in good health and CMV-seropositive.

The chain carries TRBV19 and TRBJ1-1; TRBD1 might be the D (5 bases). There are 16 residues in the CDR3. Germline CDR1 is LNHDA and CDR2 is SQIVND (reference sequence). V was cut by 6 bases and J by 5 bases, with 22 bases left in between. The CDR3 DNA follows: TGTGCCAGTAGAGAAGGTCAGGGTTACCTTGGAACTGAAGCTTTCTTT. Protein product: CASREGQGYLGTEAFF.

This clone was seen only once. Other DNA sequences of this sample code for an identical CDR3. The CDR3 here is CASSRTGKREKLFF. The CDR3 region has the DNA TGTGCCAGCAGCAGAACGGGGAAGCGTGAAAAACTGTTTTTT. The V gene is TRBV6-5, the J gene TRBJ1-4; no clear D gene. The CDR3 covers 14 residues. Germline V gives CDR1 MNHEY, CDR2 SVGAGI. The V gene lost 6 bases and the J gene lost 7 bases, with 15 bases spanning the gap.

The chain has TRBV2 and TRBJ2-7; 8 nucleotides agree with TRBD2. CDR3 size: 14 residues. With V trimmed by 0 bases and J by 4 bases, 2 bases remained unmatched. Germline CDR1 is SNHLY and CDR2 is FYNNEI. CDR3: CASSEAGLAYEQYF. DNA for the CDR3: TGTGCCAGCAGTGAAGCCGGACTAGCTTACGAGCAGTACTTC.

This sequence joins TRBV18 and TRBJ2-1; tentatively, D is TRBD1 (6 bases). Germline lookup yields CDR1 KGHSH and CDR2 LQKENI. The CDR3 covers 15 residues. Trimming removed 6 bases at V and 9 bases at J, with 21 bases between. The DNA for the CDR3 is TGTGCCAGCTCGCTTCCCGGGACAACGTTGGGTGAGCAGTTCTTC. Translated, it gives CASSLPGTTLGEQFF.

The J gene is TRBJ1-1, the V gene TRBV10-3; D might be TRBD1 (5 bases). V was shortened by 7 bases and J by 1 base, with 19 bases between the two germline ends. The CDR3 contains 16 residues. Per the germline V gene, CDR1 is ENHRY and CDR2 is SYGVKD. CDR3 sequence: CAINTPGGGRNTEAFF. The CDR3, as DNA: TGTGCCATCAATACCCCAGGTGGGGGGAGGAACACTGAAGCTTTCTTT.

This rearrangement joins TRBV27 to TRBJ1-2; the match to TRBD1 covers 7 bases. J was trimmed by 7 bases and V by 5 bases; bases with no gene match: 10. The V gene's germline CDR1 is MNHEY and CDR2 SMNVEV (reference sequence). There are 14 residues in the CDR3. As DNA, the CDR3 is TGTGCCAGCAGTAGGAATTCCCAGGGGGGTGGCTACACCTTC. It encodes CASSRNSQGGGYTF.

The V and J genes are TRBV27 and TRBJ2-7; 7 bases are a match to TRBD1. The CDR3 runs 13 residues. Per germline, CDR1 MNHEY and CDR2 SMNVEV (reference sequence). The V and J ends lost 5 bases and 4 bases, in that order; junction bases with no gene match: 5. CDR3 sequence: CASSARQGYEQYF. CDR3 bases: TGTGCCAGCAGTGCTCGACAGGGTTACGAGCAGTACTTC.

The rearrangement links TRBV6-6 to TRBJ1-2; maybe TRBD1 (5 bases). The V end lost 6 bases, the J end lost 7 bases, and 12 bases lay between the germline ends. There are 12 residues in the CDR3. The germline gives CDR1 MNHNY, CDR2 SVGAGI (reference sequence). The CDR3 protein is CASRDQGIGYTF. The CDR3 DNA sequence: TGTGCCAGCAGGGATCAGGGAATTGGCTACACCTTC.

V and J are TRBV14 and TRBJ2-2, with a tentative D call TRBD2 (6 bases). V was cut by 4 bases and J by 5 bases, with 17 bases left in between. Germline CDR1 reads SGHDN; CDR2 reads FVKESK. This CDR3 is 16 amino acids long. CDR3 loop: CASSLSSLAATGELFF. The DNA for the CDR3 is TGTGCCAGCAGCCTGTCATCCTTAGCGGCAACCGGGGAGCTGTTTTTT.

The chain employs TRBV11-2 and TRBJ2-2, with 8 positions matching TRBD1. V shed 3 bases, J shed 5 bases, and the junction held 11 bases outside the gene matches. The CDR3 totals 17 residues. Germline CDR1 is SGHAT and CDR2 is FQNNGV. CDR3 amino acids: CASSFLPGQGRTGELFF. The CDR3 DNA reads TGTGCCAGCAGCTTCTTACCAGGACAGGGTCGGACCGGGGAGCTGTTTTTT.

This clone appeared once. For the CDR3, the DNA is TGTGCCAGCAGTTACGGGCACTCTAACTATGGCTACACCTTC. Translating gives CASSYGHSNYGYTF. V usage is TRBV6-5 and J usage is TRBJ1-2; no clear D. V was clipped by 2 bases and J by 0 bases, with 7 bases between them. Per the germline V gene, CDR1 is MNHEY and CDR2 is SVGAGI. There are 14 residues in the CDR3.

This clone was counted a few times. The chain recombines TRBV5-4 with TRBJ2-7; no clear D. The CDR3 length is 12 residues. Germline CDR1 and CDR2: SGHNT and YYREEE (reference sequence). Between the trimmed V and J ends, which lost 0 bases and 3 bases, there was a span of 4 bases. The CDR3 is CASSLDYYEQYF. The CDR3 region has the DNA TGTGCCAGCAGCTTGGACTACTACGAGCAGTACTTC.

The chain combines TRBV19 with TRBJ2-3; 9 bases match TRBD1. Germline loops: CDR1 LNHDA, CDR2 SQIVND (reference sequence). CDR3 length: 17 residues. V gave up 1 base and J gave up 3 bases; unmatched junction bases: 8. The CDR3, as DNA: TGTGCCAGTAGTATAGGGGGGACAGGGAGAGGGACAGATACGCAGTATTTT. Encoded protein: CASSIGGTGRGTDTQYF.

The gene calls are TRBV28 and TRBJ2-1; tentatively, D is TRBD2 (6 bases). The CDR3 is made up of 11 amino acids. With 6 bases removed from V and 10 bases from J, the gap between germline ends came to 10 bases. Germline V gene lookup returns CDR1 MDHEN and CDR2 SYDVKM. CDR3 sequence (DNA): TGTGCCAGCAGAAGCCGGGGGGAGCAGTTCTTC. Translated, it gives CASRSRGEQFF.

This clone was recorded only once. The chain joins TRBV9 to TRBJ2-7, with 11 bases identical to TRBD2. Germline CDR1 SGDLS, CDR2 YYNGEE. The junction had 8 bases not matched to a gene; V was cut back by 6 bases and J by 6 bases. CDR3 length: 14 residues. The CDR3 DNA sequence: TGTGCCAGCACACTAGCGGGAGACGTGGGCGAGCAGTACTTC. Protein product: CASTLAGDVGEQYF.

V usage is TRBV6-5 and J usage is TRBJ2-5; tentatively, D is TRBD2 (6 bases). V was clipped by 6 bases and J by 5 bases, with 19 bases between them. The CDR3 is 15 amino acids. Germline-derived CDR1 and CDR2 are MNHEY and SVGAGI. The CDR3 DNA reads TGTGCCAGCAGCCGTTCGGAGGGATGGGGGGAGACCCAGTACTTC. Protein product: CASSRSEGWGETQYF.

The chain recombines TRBV27 with TRBJ1-1; tentative D call: TRBD1 (5 bases). Trimming removed 6 bases at V and 5 bases at J, with 19 bases between. Germline V gene sequence: CDR1 MNHEY, CDR2 SMNVEV (reference sequence). The CDR3 contains 15 residues. The CDR3 region is CASSTPGGVETEAFF. The DNA for the CDR3 is TGTGCCAGCAGCACCCCGGGGGGTGTTGAGACTGAAGCTTTCTTT.

The rearrangement links TRBV2 to TRBJ1-1, with D possibly TRBD1 on 5 matching bases. Germline assignment: CDR1 SNHLY and CDR2 FYNNEI. Trimming cost V 4 bases and J 7 bases, with 16 bases left between them. This CDR3 has 14 residues. CDR3 protein: CASSVSKRTFEAFF. DNA for the CDR3: TGTGCCAGCAGTGTTTCAAAAAGGACATTTGAAGCTTTCTTT.

The chain is built from TRBV7-6 and TRBJ2-7; TRBD2 matches at 7 bases. Germline values: CDR1 SGHVS, CDR2 FNYEAQ. J gave up 7 bases and V 1 base, and 10 bases lay outside the gene matches. This CDR3 spans 15 amino acids. In nucleotides, the CDR3 is TGTGCCAGCAGCTTAGGTTGGGAGGGAACGAGGGAGCAGTACTTC. Protein: CASSLGWEGTREQYF. Based on the CDR3 plus reference TRBV7-6 and TRBJ2-7, the full variable domain is GAGVSQSPRYKVTKRGQDVALRCDPISGHVSLYWYRQALGQGPEFLTYFNYEAQQDKSGLPNDRFSAERPEGSISTLTIQRTEQRDSAMYRCASSLGWEGTREQYFGPGTRLTVT.

With respect to this clone: A junction end diverges from the germline sequence, so it may reflect a read error. V is TRBV7-2 and J is TRBJ1-2, with unresolved D. This CDR3 is built from 16 residues. In germline, CDR1 is SGHTA, CDR2 FQGNSA. The CDR3 loop reads CASSLTRSLANHGYTF. The CDR3 DNA sequence: TGTGCCAGCAGCTTAACCCGCAGCCTAGCTAACCATGGCTACACCTTC. The full variable domain, completed using reference TRBV7-2 and TRBJ1-2, is GAGVSQSPSNKVTEKGKDVELRCDPISGHTALYWYRQSLGQGLEFLIYFQGNSAPDKSGLPSDRFSAERTGGSVSTLTIQRTQQEDSAVYLCASSLTRSLANHGYTFGSGTRLTVV.

The chain recombines TRBV7-2 with TRBJ1-2, with 9 bases fitting TRBD1. V shed 3 bases and J 3 bases; nucleotides not matched to a gene: 5. The CDR3 runs to 15 residues. The V gene's germline CDR1 is SGHTA and CDR2 FQGNSA. The CDR3 DNA follows: TGTGCCAGCAGCTTGGGACAGGGAAGGGACTATGGCTACACCTTC. Protein product: CASSLGQGRDYGYTF.

The chain recombines TRBV4-1 with TRBJ2-7; possibly TRBD1 for D (5 bases). Germline V gene data show CDR1 as MGHRA and CDR2 as YSYEKL. The CDR3 length is 13 residues. Trimming took 2 bases from V and 3 from J, leaving 8 bases between them. CDR3: CASSQIDSYEQYF. CDR3 coding DNA: TGCGCCAGCAGCCAAATTGACAGCTACGAGCAGTACTTC.

The V gene is TRBV11-2, the J gene TRBJ2-5; a possible D gene is TRBD2 (6 bases). Germline V gene lookup returns CDR1 SGHAT and CDR2 FQNNGV. V dropped 3 bases and J dropped 2 bases, with 13 bases sitting between them. The CDR3 sequence is 15 residues long. CDR3 DNA: TGTGCCAGCAGCTTCTTAGGGCGGGAACAAGAGACCCAGTACTTC. It yields the protein CASSFLGREQETQYF.

The chain joins TRBV5-4 to TRBJ2-5; 8 positions agree with TRBD1. The length of the CDR3 is 15 residues. Per germline, CDR1 SGHNT and CDR2 YYREEE (reference sequence). The J segment lost 5 bases and the V segment lost 4 bases, leaving 10 bases of the junction unmatched. Written as DNA, the CDR3 is TGTGCCAGCAGCAGCCTTGGACAGGGCGAGGAGACCCAGTACTTC. Its protein product is CASSSLGQGEETQYF. The full variable domain, in which reference TRBV5-4 and TRBJ2-5 provide the parts outside the CDR3, is ETGVTQSPTHLIKTRGQQVTLRCSSQSGHNTVSWYQQALGQGPQFIFQYYREEENGRGNFPPRFSGLQFPNYSSELNVNALELDDSALYLCASSSLGQGEETQYFGPGTRLLVL.

The chain joins TRBV6-1 to TRBJ1-1; D gene ambiguous. V lost 6 bases and J 0 bases, leaving 11 bases between the germline ends. The CDR3 contains 14 residues. From germline, CDR1 is MNHNS and CDR2 SASEGT. Here the CDR3 reads CASSPFSLNTEAFF. CDR3 bases: TGTGCCAGCAGCCCCTTCTCCCTGAACACTGAAGCTTTCTTT.

The V call is TRBV7-8, the J call TRBJ1-3; TRBD1 matches at 10 bases. The ends lost 1 base at V and 2 bases at J; junction bases unmatched: 2. This CDR3 spans 16 amino acids. Germline CDR1 reads SGHVS; CDR2 reads FQNEAQ. As DNA, the CDR3 is TGTGCCAGCAGCTTAGGGGACAGGGGACCTGGAAACACCATATATTTT. Protein: CASSLGDRGPGNTIYF. The variable domain in full, with the rest retrieved from reference TRBV7-8 and TRBJ1-3, is GAGVSQSPRYKVAKRGQDVALRCDPISGHVSLFWYQQALGQGPEFLTYFQNEAQLDKSGLPSDRFFAERPEGSVSTLKIQRTQQEDSAVYLCASSLGDRGPGNTIYFGEGSWLTVV.

This chain connects TRBV29-1 to TRBJ1-2; perhaps TRBD1 as D (5 bases). CDR1 is SQVTM, CDR2 ANQGSEA, per germline. CDR3 length: 19 residues. The V gene lost 1 base and the J gene lost 4 bases, with 28 bases spanning the gap. CDR3 protein: CSVEVPQLGRVDLGYGYTF. In DNA form, the CDR3 reads TGCAGCGTTGAAGTCCCCCAGCTTGGCAGGGTCGACCTTGGCTATGGCTACACCTTC.

The chain uses TRBV27 and TRBJ2-7; 9 nucleotides line up with TRBD2. The V segment lost 2 bases and the J segment 4 bases; nucleotides outside the gene matches: 9. CDR1 MNHEY and CDR2 SMNVEV come from the germline V gene (reference sequence). The CDR3 has 16 amino acids. CDR3 nucleotides: TGTGCCAGCAGTTTAGGGTCTAGCGGGATATGGTACGAGCAGTACTTC. Its protein product is CASSLGSSGIWYEQYF.